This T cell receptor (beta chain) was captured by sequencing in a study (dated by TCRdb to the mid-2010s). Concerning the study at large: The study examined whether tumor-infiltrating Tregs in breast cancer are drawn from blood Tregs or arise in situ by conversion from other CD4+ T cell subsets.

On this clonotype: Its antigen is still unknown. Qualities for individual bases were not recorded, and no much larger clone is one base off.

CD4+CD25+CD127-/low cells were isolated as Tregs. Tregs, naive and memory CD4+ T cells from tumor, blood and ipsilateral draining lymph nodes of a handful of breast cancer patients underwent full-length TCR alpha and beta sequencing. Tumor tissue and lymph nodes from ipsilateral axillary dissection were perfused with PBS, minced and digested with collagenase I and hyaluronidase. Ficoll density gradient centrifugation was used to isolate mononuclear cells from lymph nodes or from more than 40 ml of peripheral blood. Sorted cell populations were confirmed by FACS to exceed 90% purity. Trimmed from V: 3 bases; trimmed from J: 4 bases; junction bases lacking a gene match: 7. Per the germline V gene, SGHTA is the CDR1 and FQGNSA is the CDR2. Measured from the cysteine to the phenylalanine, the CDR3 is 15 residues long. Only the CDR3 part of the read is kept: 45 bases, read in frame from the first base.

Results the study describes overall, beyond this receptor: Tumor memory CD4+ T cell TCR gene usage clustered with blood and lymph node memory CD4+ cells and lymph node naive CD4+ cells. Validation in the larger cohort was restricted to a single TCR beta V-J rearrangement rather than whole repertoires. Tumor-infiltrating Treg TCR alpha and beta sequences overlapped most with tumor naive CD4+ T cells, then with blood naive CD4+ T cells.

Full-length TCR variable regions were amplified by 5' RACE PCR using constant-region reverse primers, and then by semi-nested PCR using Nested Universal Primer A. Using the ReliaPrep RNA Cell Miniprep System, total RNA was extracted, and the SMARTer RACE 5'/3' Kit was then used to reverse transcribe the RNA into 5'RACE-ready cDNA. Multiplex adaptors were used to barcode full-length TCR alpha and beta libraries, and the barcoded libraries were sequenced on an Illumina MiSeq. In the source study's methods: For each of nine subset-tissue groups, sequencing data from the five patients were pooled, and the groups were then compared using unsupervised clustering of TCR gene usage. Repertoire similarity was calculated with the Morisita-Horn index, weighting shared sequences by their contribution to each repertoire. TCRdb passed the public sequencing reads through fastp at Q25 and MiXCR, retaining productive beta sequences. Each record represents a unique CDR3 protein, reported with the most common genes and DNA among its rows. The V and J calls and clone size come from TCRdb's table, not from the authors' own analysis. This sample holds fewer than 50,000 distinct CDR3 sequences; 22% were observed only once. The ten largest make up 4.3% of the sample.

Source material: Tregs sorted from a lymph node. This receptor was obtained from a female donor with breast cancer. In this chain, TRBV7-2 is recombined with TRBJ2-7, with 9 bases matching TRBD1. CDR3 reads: CASSFLGQGPYEQYF. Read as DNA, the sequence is TGTGCCAGCAGCTTCCTCGGACAGGGGCCTTACGAGCAGTACTTC.